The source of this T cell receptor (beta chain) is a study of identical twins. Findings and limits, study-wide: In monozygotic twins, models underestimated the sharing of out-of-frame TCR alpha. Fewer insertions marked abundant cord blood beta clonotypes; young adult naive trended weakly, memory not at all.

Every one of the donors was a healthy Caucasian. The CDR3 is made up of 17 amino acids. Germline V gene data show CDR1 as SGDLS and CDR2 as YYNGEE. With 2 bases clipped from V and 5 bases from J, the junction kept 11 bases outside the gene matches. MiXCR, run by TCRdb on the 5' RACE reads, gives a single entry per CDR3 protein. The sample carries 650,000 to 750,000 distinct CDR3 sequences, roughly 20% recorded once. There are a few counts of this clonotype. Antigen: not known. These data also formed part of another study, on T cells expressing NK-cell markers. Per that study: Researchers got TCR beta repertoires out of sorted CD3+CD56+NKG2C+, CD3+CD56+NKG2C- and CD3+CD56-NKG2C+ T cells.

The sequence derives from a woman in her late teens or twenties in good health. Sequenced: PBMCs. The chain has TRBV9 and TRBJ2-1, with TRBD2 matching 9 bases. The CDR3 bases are TGTGCCAGCAGCGTCCCCCTTCTAGCGGGGAAAAACAATGAGCAGTTCTTC. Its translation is CASSVPLLAGKNNEQFF.